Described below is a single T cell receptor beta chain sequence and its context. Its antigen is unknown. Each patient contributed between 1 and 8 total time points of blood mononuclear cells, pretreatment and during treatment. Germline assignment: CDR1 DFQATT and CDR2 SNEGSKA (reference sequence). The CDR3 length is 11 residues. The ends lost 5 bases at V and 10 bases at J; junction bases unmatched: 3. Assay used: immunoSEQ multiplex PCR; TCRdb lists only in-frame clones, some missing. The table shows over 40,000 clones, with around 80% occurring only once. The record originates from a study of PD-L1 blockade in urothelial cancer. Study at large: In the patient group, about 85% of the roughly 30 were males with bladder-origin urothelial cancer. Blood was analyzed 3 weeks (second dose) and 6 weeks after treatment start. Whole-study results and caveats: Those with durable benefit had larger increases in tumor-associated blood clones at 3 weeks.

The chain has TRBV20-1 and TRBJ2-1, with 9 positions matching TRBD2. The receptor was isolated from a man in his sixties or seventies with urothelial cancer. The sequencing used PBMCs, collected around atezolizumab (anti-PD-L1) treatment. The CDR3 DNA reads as TGCAGTGCTGGGACTAGCCGGGAGCAGTTCTTC. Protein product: CSAGTSREQFF.